The text below deals with one T cell receptor beta chain. What it recognizes is unknown. Assay used: immunoSEQ multiplex PCR; TCRdb lists only in-frame clones, some missing. The sample has 1,500,000 or so clones, less than 99% seen once; the top ten hold around 0.33%. The data are from a study of shared clonotypes between healthy human individuals. Study-level points and caveats: Rarefaction exposed incomplete sorted-subset sequencing despite large depth. The low donor count limited represented genetic and exposure-history diversity.

Germline V CDR1 and CDR2: SGHNT, YYREEE (reference sequence). V was pared by 3 bases and J by 0 bases, with 9 bases between. The CDR3 totals 15 residues. CD45RA-negative memory and CD45RA+ naive subsets were split from the CD4+ cells. The origin of this receptor is a man under 40 in good health. Sequencing was performed on naive CD4+ T cells sorted from blood. Sample subset: CD45RA+ positively selected. The chain recombines TRBV5-4 with TRBJ1-4, with D possibly TRBD1 on 6 matching bases. CDR3 DNA sequence: TGTGCCAGCAGCTCTGGACAGCCAACTAATGAAAAACTGTTTTTT. This sequence encodes CASSSGQPTNEKLFF.